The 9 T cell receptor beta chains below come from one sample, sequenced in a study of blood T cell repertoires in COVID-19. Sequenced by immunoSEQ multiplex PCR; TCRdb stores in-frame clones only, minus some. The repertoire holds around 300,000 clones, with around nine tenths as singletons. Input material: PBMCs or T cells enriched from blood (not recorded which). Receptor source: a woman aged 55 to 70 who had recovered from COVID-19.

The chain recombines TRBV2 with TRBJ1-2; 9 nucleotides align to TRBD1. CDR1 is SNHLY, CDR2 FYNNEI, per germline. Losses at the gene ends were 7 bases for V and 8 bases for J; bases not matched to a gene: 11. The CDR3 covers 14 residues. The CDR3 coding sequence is TGTGCCAGCAAGAGAGGGACAGGGTTAGGCGGCTACACCTTC. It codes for CASKRGTGLGGYTF.

CDR3 loop: CASSLQGQAGSEKLFF. CDR3 in DNA: TGTGCCAGCAGCCTCCAAGGACAGGCTGGGAGCGAAAAACTGTTTTTT. This chain connects TRBV3-1 (or the pseudogene TRBV3-2) to TRBJ1-4; TRBD1 aligns across 7 bases. Germline-derived CDR1 and CDR2 are LGHDT and YNNKEL (reference sequence). V dropped 4 bases and J dropped 8; count of bases not matched to a gene: 13. CDR3 length: 16 amino acids.

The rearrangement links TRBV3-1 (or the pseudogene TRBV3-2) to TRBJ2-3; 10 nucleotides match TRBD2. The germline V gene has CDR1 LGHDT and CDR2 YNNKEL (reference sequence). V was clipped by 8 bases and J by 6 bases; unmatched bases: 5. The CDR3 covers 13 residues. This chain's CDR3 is CASLAGASDTQYF. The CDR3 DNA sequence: TGTGCCAGCCTAGCGGGAGCGTCTGATACGCAGTATTTT.

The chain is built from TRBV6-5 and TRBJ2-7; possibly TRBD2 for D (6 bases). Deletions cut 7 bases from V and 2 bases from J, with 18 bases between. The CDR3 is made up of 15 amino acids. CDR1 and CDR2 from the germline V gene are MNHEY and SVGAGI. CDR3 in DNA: TGTGCCAGCAATCCGGCAGTAGGCGGGACCTACGAGCAGTACTTC. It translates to CASNPAVGGTYEQYF.

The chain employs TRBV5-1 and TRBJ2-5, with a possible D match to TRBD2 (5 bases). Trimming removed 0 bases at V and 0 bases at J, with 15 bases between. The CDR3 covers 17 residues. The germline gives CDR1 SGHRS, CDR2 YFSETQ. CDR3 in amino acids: CASSLGGLRSYQETQYF. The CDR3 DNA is TGCGCCAGCAGCTTGGGAGGGTTGCGGTCCTACCAAGAGACCCAGTACTTC.

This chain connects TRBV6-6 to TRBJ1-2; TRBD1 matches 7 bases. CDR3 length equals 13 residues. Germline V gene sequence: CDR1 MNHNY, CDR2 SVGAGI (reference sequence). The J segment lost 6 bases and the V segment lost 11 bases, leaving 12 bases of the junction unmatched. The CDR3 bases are TGTGCCGCAACTGAGGGACAGCTTAATGGCTACACCTTC. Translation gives CAATEGQLNGYTF.

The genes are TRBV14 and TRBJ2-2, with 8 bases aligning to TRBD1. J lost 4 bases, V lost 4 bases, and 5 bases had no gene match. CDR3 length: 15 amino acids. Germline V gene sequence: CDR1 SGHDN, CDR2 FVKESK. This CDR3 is CASSPRTGPTGELFF. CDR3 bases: TGTGCCAGCAGCCCCAGGACAGGGCCCACCGGGGAGCTGTTTTTT.

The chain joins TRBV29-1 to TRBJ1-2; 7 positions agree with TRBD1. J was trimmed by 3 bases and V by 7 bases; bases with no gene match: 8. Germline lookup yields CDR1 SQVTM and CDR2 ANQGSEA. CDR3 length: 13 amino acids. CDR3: CSAITGTDYGYTF. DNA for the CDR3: TGCAGCGCTATAACCGGGACAGACTATGGCTACACCTTC.

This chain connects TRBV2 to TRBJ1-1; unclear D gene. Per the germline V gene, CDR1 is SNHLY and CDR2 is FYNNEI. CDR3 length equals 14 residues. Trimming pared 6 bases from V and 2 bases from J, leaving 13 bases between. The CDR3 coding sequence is TGTGCCAGCAGAATCCAGGAGGGAAACACTGAAGCTTTCTTT. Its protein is CASRIQEGNTEAFF.